The next 23 T cell receptor beta chains were all read from a single sample in a study of T cell changes during pregnancy in multiple sclerosis. The assay was immunoSEQ multiplex PCR, and TCRdb's table has in-frame clones only and misses some. The sample has more than 95,000 clones, around nine tenths seen once; the top ten hold around 0.92%. Material: peripheral blood, obtained after pregnancy. These receptor sequences come from a female donor with multiple sclerosis, enrolled in a pregnancy study.

V and J are TRBV11-2 and TRBJ2-1; a possible D gene is TRBD2 (5 bases). Trimming removed 5 bases from V and 10 bases from J, with 15 bases in between. In germline, CDR1 is SGHAT, CDR2 FQNNGV. This CDR3 has 13 residues. DNA for the CDR3: TGTGCCAGCAGCCGGGGTCTTGGGCAGGAGCAGTTCTTC. This gives the protein CASSRGLGQEQFF.

V is TRBV19 and J is TRBJ2-5; perhaps TRBD2 as D (7 bases). The germline gives CDR1 LNHDA, CDR2 SQIVND (reference sequence). Deletions cut 8 bases from V and 6 bases from J, with 19 bases between. CDR3 size: 14 residues. The CDR3 DNA is TGTGCCAGTGCCCCTGGGGGGGACATAAAGACCCAGTACTTC. Residues: CASAPGGDIKTQYF. The variable domain in full, with the rest retrieved from reference TRBV19 and TRBJ2-5, is DGGITQSPKYLFRKEGQNVTLSCEQNLNHDAMYWYRQDPGQGLRLIYYSQIVNDFQKGDIAEGYSVSREKKESFPLTVTSAQKNPTAFYLCASAPGGDIKTQYFGPGTRLLVL.

CDR3 nucleotide sequence: TGTGCCAGCAGGAAGATGGGGGGGGCGGATGAGCAGTTCTTC. Translated: CASRKMGGADEQFF. The chain uses TRBV6-5 and TRBJ2-1; D is perhaps TRBD2 (7 bases). The CDR3 extends over 14 amino acids. V shed 6 bases and J shed 8 bases, with 17 bases lying between them. Germline loops: CDR1 MNHEY, CDR2 SVGAGI.

The genes are TRBV4-2 and TRBJ1-1; 9 nucleotides align to TRBD1. V shed 1 base, J shed 3 bases, and the junction held 12 bases outside the gene matches. The CDR3 has 18 amino acids. From germline, CDR1 is LGHNA and CDR2 YNFKEQ. CDR3 region: CASSQVWTGDGGDTEAFF. The CDR3 coding sequence is TGTGCCAGCAGCCAAGTCTGGACAGGGGATGGTGGGGACACTGAAGCTTTCTTT.

CDR3: CASSVARGGVETQYF. The CDR3 bases are TGTGCCAGCAGCGTAGCGAGGGGGGGGGTAGAGACCCAGTACTTC. The gene calls are TRBV9 and TRBJ2-5, with D perhaps TRBD2 (7 bases). The germline V and J ends were trimmed by 0 bases and 4 bases, with 13 bases remaining between them. The CDR3 has 15 amino acids. Germline V gene data show CDR1 as SGDLS and CDR2 as YYNGEE.

The rearrangement uses TRBV27 and TRBJ2-7; 10 nucleotides line up with TRBD2. With V trimmed by 5 bases and J by 6 bases, 13 bases remained unmatched. The CDR3 spans 16 residues. Germline CDR1 and CDR2: MNHEY and SMNVEV (reference sequence). The CDR3 loop reads CASSQNPSGRAVEQYF. The DNA for the CDR3 is TGTGCCAGCAGTCAGAATCCAAGCGGGAGGGCAGTCGAGCAGTACTTC.

V and J are TRBV9 and TRBJ2-2; TRBD1 might be the D (7 bases). V was pared by 4 bases and J by 5 bases, with 18 bases between. The germline V gene encodes CDR1 SGDLS and CDR2 YYNGEE. CDR3 size: 16 residues. The CDR3 nucleotides are TGTGCCAGCAGCCCGTTTCGGGCAGGGGGGACCGGGGAGCTGTTTTTT. Amino acid sequence: CASSPFRAGGTGELFF. Using reference TRBV9 and TRBJ2-2 for the parts outside the CDR3, the full variable domain is DSGVTQTPKHLITATGQRVTLRCSPRSGDLSVYWYQQSLDQGLQFLIQYYNGEERAKGNILERFSAQQFPDLHSELNLSSLELGDSALYFCASSPFRAGGTGELFFGEGSRLTVL.

The chain carries TRBV7-9 and TRBJ1-4, with 7 bases lining up with TRBD1. The CDR3 is 15 amino acids. Germline CDR1 is SEHNR and CDR2 is FQNEAQ (reference sequence). After removal of 2 bases from V and 3 bases from J, the junction contained 3 bases not matched to a gene. The CDR3: CASSLSQGANEKLFF. The CDR3 DNA reads as TGTGCCAGCAGCTTATCTCAGGGGGCTAATGAAAAACTGTTTTTT.

This chain links TRBV5-1 with TRBJ1-2, with D hard to call. The CDR3 is 15 residues long. CDR1 and CDR2 from the germline V gene are SGHRS and YFSETQ. Trimming removed 4 bases at V and 4 bases at J, with 17 bases between. For the CDR3, the DNA is TGCGCCAGCAGCCACCCGTCGAGTTCTTCCTATGGCTACACCTTC. Translation gives CASSHPSSSSYGYTF.

The chain recombines TRBV30 with TRBJ2-7, with D unresolved. The germline V gene encodes CDR1 GTSNPN and CDR2 SVGIG (reference sequence). Trimming shortened V by 3 bases and J by 7 bases, and 16 bases separated the two germline ends. The CDR3 extends over 13 amino acids. The CDR3: CAWSRSSYGEQYF. The CDR3 DNA reads TGTGCCTGGAGCCGATCGTCCTACGGGGAGCAGTACTTC. Full variable domain (remainder filled in from reference TRBV30 and TRBJ2-7): SQTIHQWPATLVQPVGSPLSLECTVEGTSNPNLYWYRQAAGRGLQLLFYSVGIGQISSEVPQNLSASRPQDRQFILSSKKLLLSDSGFYLCAWSRSSYGEQYFGPGTRLTVT.

The chain couples TRBV5-1 to TRBJ1-2, with D tentatively TRBD1 (6 bases). Trimming stripped 0 bases from V and 8 bases from J, with 11 bases between. This CDR3 has 13 amino acids. Germline V CDR1 and CDR2: SGHRS, YFSETQ. The CDR3: CASSLGGLQGYTF. CDR3 nucleotides: TGCGCCAGCAGCTTGGGGGGGCTACAGGGCTACACCTTC.

The genes are TRBV6-6 and TRBJ1-2, with 7 bases identical to TRBD1. Germline V gene sequence: CDR1 MNHNY, CDR2 SVGAGI (reference sequence). CDR3 length: 13 residues. With 10 bases clipped from V and 4 bases from J, the junction kept 9 bases outside the gene matches. CDR3 nucleotides: TGTGCCACCTCCCTCCGGGACAGCTATGGCTACACCTTC. Amino acid sequence: CATSLRDSYGYTF.

This clone was recorded a few times. The chain employs TRBV29-1 and TRBJ1-1, with D unresolved. Trimming took 4 bases from V and 8 from J, leaving 8 bases between them. The CDR3 consists of 10 residues. From germline, CDR1 is SQVTM and CDR2 ANQGSEA. This CDR3 is CSVGGQEAFF. The CDR3 coding sequence is TGCAGCGTTGGAGGGCAGGAAGCTTTCTTT. The complete variable domain, with remaining parts taken from reference TRBV29-1 and TRBJ1-1, reads SAVISQKPSRDICQRGTSLTIQCQVDSQVTMMFWYRQQPGQSLTLIATANQGSEATYESGFVIDKFPISRPNLTFSTLTVSNMSPEDSSIYLCSVGGQEAFFGQGTRLTVV.

The chain uses TRBV7-9 and TRBJ1-5, with 7 bases lining up with TRBD1. This CDR3 region has 15 residues. CDR1 SEHNR and CDR2 FQNEAQ come from the germline V gene (reference sequence). Germline trimming cut 0 bases from V and 7 bases from J; bases unmatched to any gene: 6. The CDR3 protein is CASSLAGGAGQPQHF. CDR3 DNA: TGTGCCAGCAGCTTAGCAGGGGGCGCCGGGCAGCCCCAGCATTTT. The full variable domain, rest sourced from reference TRBV7-9 and TRBJ1-5, is DTGVSQNPRHKITKRGQNVTFRCDPISEHNRLYWYRQTLGQGPEFLTYFQNEAQLEKSRLLSDRFSAERPKGSFSTLEIQRTEQGDSAMYLCASSLAGGAGQPQHFGDGTRLSIL.

The rearrangement links TRBV4-1 to TRBJ2-1; 11 nucleotides match TRBD2. This CDR3 contains 19 residues. In germline, CDR1 is MGHRA, CDR2 YSYEKL. J gave up 8 bases and V 3 bases, and 18 bases lay outside the gene matches. The CDR3 DNA follows: TGCGCCAGCAGCCACATTCCGGGACTAGCGGCCCTGGAGAGCCATGAGCAGTTCTTC. Its translation: CASSHIPGLAALESHEQFF.

This clone was picked up a small number of times. V usage is TRBV5-4 and J usage is TRBJ1-6; weak D call: TRBD1 (6 bases). Germline-derived CDR1 and CDR2 are SGHNT and YYREEE (reference sequence). V gave up 4 bases and J gave up 7 bases, with 12 bases separating them. CDR3 length: 14 residues. CDR3 amino acids: CASSPRQANSPLHF. The DNA of the CDR3 is TGTGCCAGCAGCCCGAGACAGGCAAATTCACCCCTCCACTTT.

This clone was counted once. This chain links TRBV30 with TRBJ2-7, with D tentatively TRBD2 (5 bases). The CDR3 loop spans 12 amino acids. The V and J ends lost 7 bases and 0 bases respectively, with 10 bases between them. Germline CDR1 is GTSNPN and CDR2 is SVGIG (reference sequence). The CDR3 nucleotides are TGTGCCTTCAGCGGAAGCTCCTACGAGCAGTACTTC. As protein: CAFSGSSYEQYF.

The chain links TRBV19 to TRBJ2-7, with 11 bases identical to TRBD1. CDR1 and CDR2 (germline): LNHDA, SQIVND (reference sequence). The V segment lost 5 bases and the J segment 3 bases; nucleotides outside the gene matches: 3. The CDR3 has 14 residues. The CDR3 reads CASSLGTGGYEQYF. In nucleotides, the CDR3 is TGTGCCAGTAGTTTAGGGACAGGGGGCTACGAGCAGTACTTC.

The rearrangement links TRBV13 to TRBJ2-7; TRBD2 matches 10 bases. V lost 5 bases and J lost 0; bases outside the gene matches: 13. This CDR3 has 18 residues. The V gene's germline CDR1 is PRHDT and CDR2 FYEKMQ (reference sequence). The CDR3 here is CASSQKASGGWSSYEQYF. The CDR3 nucleotides read TGTGCCAGCAGCCAAAAGGCTAGCGGGGGCTGGAGCTCCTACGAGCAGTACTTC.

V and J are TRBV6-6 and TRBJ1-1; no clear D. This CDR3 region has 13 residues. Germline values: CDR1 MNHNY, CDR2 SVGAGI (reference sequence). V lost 6 bases, J lost 4 bases, and 12 bases lay in between. The CDR3 DNA reads TGTGCCAGCAGGCCCGACGGAGGCACTGAAGCTTTCTTT. Encoded protein: CASRPDGGTEAFF.

J is TRBJ1-5 and V is TRBV2; D might be TRBD1 (5 bases). This CDR3 has 15 residues. V was cut by 4 bases and J by 4 bases, with 14 bases left in between. Germline CDR1 SNHLY, CDR2 FYNNEI. The chain's CDR3 is CASSVDTIRNQPQHF. As DNA, the CDR3 is TGTGCCAGCAGTGTGGACACAATCCGAAATCAGCCCCAGCATTTT.

CDR3 residues: CASSPRQGSNTEAFF. The CDR3 DNA follows: TGTGCCAGCAGCCCAAGGCAGGGCTCGAACACTGAAGCTTTCTTT. The chain combines TRBV6-5 with TRBJ1-1, with a tentative D call TRBD1 (5 bases). The CDR3 has 15 residues. The germline V and J ends were trimmed by 6 bases and 1 base, with 15 bases remaining between them. Looked up from germline, CDR1 is MNHEY and CDR2 is SVGAGI.

This chain links TRBV28 with TRBJ2-1; 8 bases map to TRBD2. Germline V CDR1 and CDR2: MDHEN, SYDVKM. The CDR3 covers 13 residues. V dropped 6 bases and J dropped 7; count of bases not matched to a gene: 5. The CDR3 DNA is TGTGCCAGCAGAACTAGCGGAGGGAATGAGCAGTTCTTC. Residues: CASRTSGGNEQFF.